The following is a TCR beta chain sequence with its context. Its target is unknown. The ends were cut back, 6 bases at V and 8 bases at J, with 7 bases in the middle. CDR1 is LNHDA and CDR2 is SQIVND in the germline V gene (reference sequence). CDR3 length: 11 residues. Vbeta (60) and Jbeta (13) primers were used in the PCR. The assay was immunoSEQ multiplex PCR, and TCRdb's table has in-frame clones only and misses some. Here the sample spans some 100,000 clones, about 83% being singletons. These data originate in a study of cytomegalovirus exposure and HLA in healthy donors. Overall study results and limits: It was reported that TCR beta sequences correctly inferred the HLA-A and HLA-B alleles for most subjects. Indistinguishable V segments such as TRBV6-2 and TRBV6-3 were excluded. The study recorded about 160 TCR beta chains that were cytomegalovirus-associated.

Source material: PBMCs. V and J are TRBV19 and TRBJ2-2; D perhaps matches TRBD1 (5 bases). The receptor's source is a female donor in good health and CMV-seronegative. CDR3 loop: CASRGAGELFF. The CDR3 bases are TGTGCCAGTAGAGGGGCAGGGGAGCTGTTTTTT.